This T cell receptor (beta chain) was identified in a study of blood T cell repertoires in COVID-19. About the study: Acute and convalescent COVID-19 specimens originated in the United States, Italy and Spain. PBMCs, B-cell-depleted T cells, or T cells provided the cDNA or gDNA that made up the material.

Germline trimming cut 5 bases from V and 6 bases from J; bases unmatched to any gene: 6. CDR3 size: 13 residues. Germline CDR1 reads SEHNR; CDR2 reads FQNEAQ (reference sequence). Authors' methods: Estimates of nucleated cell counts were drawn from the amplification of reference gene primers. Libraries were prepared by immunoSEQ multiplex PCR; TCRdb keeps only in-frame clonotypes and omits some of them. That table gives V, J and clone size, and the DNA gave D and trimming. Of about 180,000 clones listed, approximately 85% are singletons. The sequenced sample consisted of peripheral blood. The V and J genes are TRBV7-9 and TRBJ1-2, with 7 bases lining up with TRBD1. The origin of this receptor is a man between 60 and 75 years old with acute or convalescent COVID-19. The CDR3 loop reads CASSKDRAHGYTF. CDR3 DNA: TGTGCCAGCAGCAAAGACAGGGCCCATGGCTACACCTTC.